This entry lists 31 T cell receptor beta chains sequenced from one sample in a study of regulatory T cells in long-lasting Graves disease (TCRdb year 2021). The sample's time point label is to be understood as: newly diagnosed GD, antithyroid drugs for less than 3 months. For both TCR sequencing and RNA sequencing, RNA was extracted from PBMCs in TRIzol. Receptors were amplified or captured by multiplex PCR. Sequencing instrument: Illumina HiSeq 4000. TCR beta libraries were built with iRepertoire HTBI primers and Arm-PCR amplification of CDR3 regions. The raw public reads went through TCRdb reprocessing: fastp at Q25, MiXCR clone calling, in-frame beta chains kept. Rows matching on CDR3 protein sequence are summarized as one entry with the most common DNA and genes. A total of 510,000 or so distinct CDR3 sequences appear in this sample, 9.5% to 15% of them only once. Of the sample, roughly 8.9% is held by the ten largest clones.

Separately, the same data were catalogued under a study of T cells in Graves' hyperthyroidism and ophthalmopathy.

Sample: peripheral blood mononuclear cells (PBMCs), taken at new diagnosis, from a patient treated with antithyroid drugs. The source of these receptors is a woman aged 25 to 39 with Graves disease. Donor details come from another sample of the same person, matched by shared clones.

This clonotype appeared a few times. J is TRBJ2-2 and V is TRBV6-5; unclear D gene. The germline V gene has CDR1 MNHEY and CDR2 SVGAGI. The V gene lost 0 bases and the J gene lost 5 bases, with 13 bases spanning the gap. The CDR3 loop spans 16 amino acids. The CDR3 sequence: CASSYSQQPPTGELFF. For the CDR3, the DNA is TGTGCCAGCAGTTACTCGCAACAGCCTCCAACCGGGGAGCTGTTTTTT.

This clonotype was observed at least ten times. Germline and junction disagree at one end, which may indicate a read error. The rearrangement uses TRBV11-2 and TRBJ2-1; a weak D match, TRBD1 (5 bases). The CDR3 extends over 14 amino acids. The V gene's germline CDR1 is SGHAT and CDR2 FQNNGV. This chain's CDR3 is CASSPLGVGNGQFF. CDR3 DNA: TGTGCCAGCAGCCCTTTAGGGGTGGGCAATGGGCAGTTCTTC.

The rearrangement uses TRBV4-1 and TRBJ1-5, with D hard to call. The V end was cut by 0 bases, the J end by 1 base, with 10 bases between. CDR3 length: 16 residues. Germline values: CDR1 MGHRA, CDR2 YSYEKL. The CDR3 is CASSQDSGLSNQPQHF. The CDR3 region has the DNA TGCGCCAGCAGCCAAGATTCGGGGTTGAGCAATCAGCCCCAGCATTTT.

This clonotype showed up just a few times. The chain carries TRBV3-1 and TRBJ2-3; 11 bases fit TRBD2. Germline V gene lookup returns CDR1 LGHDT and CDR2 YNNKEL (reference sequence). The CDR3 has 16 amino acids. V dropped 5 bases and J dropped 4; count of bases not matched to a gene: 8. The CDR3 DNA follows: TGTGCCAGCAGCTCAGTAGCGGGAGGGGTCCCAGATACGCAGTATTTT. Its translation is CASSSVAGGVPDTQYF.

The table lists this clonotype with many counts. The chain carries TRBV27 and TRBJ2-3, with D perhaps matching TRBD2 (6 bases). Between the trimmed V and J ends, which lost 7 bases and 2 bases, there was a span of 13 bases. The CDR3 spans 14 residues. The germline CDR1 and CDR2 sequences are MNHEY and SMNVEV (reference sequence). The CDR3 nucleotides read TGTGCCAGCACCCTGGGGGGACCCACAGATACGCAGTATTTT. Translation: CASTLGGPTDTQYF.

This clonotype has more than one count but fewer than ten. The genes are TRBV28 and TRBJ2-7; 12 nucleotides line up with TRBD1. The junction had 9 bases not matched to a gene; V was cut back by 6 bases and J by 0 bases. Germline loops: CDR1 MDHEN, CDR2 SYDVKM. The CDR3 sequence is 17 residues long. For the CDR3, the DNA is TGTGCCAGCAGCCGGGACAGGGGGCCTTTCAGCTCCTACGAGCAGTACTTC. Protein product: CASSRDRGPFSSYEQYF.

The V gene is TRBV20-1, the J gene TRBJ2-7; 12 nucleotides line up with TRBD1. The CDR3 length is 16 residues. The trim removed 6 bases at V and 4 bases at J, leaving 13 bases unmatched. The V gene's germline CDR1 is DFQATT and CDR2 SNEGSKA (reference sequence). CDR3 amino acids: CSADVHVGQGAYEQYF. The CDR3 coding sequence is TGCAGTGCCGATGTCCATGTGGGACAGGGGGCGTACGAGCAGTACTTC.

As for this clonotype: Since a much larger clone is just one base distant, this may be a read error. The V gene is TRBV9, the J gene TRBJ2-1; 10 nucleotides agree with TRBD1. Germline trimming cut 4 bases from V and 5 bases from J; bases unmatched to any gene: 3. Germline assignment: CDR1 SGDLS and CDR2 YYNGEE. The length of the CDR3 is 14 residues. CDR3 region: CASSPGQGNNEQFF. The CDR3 region has the DNA TGTGCCAGCAGCCCGGGACAGGGGAACAATGAGCAGTTCTTC.

This clonotype was recorded a few times. This likely stems from a read error, as it lies one base from a far larger clone. The CDR3 bases are TGTACCAGCAGCCCGCCTAACCCCAACGAGCAGTACTTC. Protein product: CTSSPPNPNEQYF. The chain joins TRBV7-2 to TRBJ2-7; D not certain. The CDR3 length is 13 residues. V was shortened by 5 bases and J by 5 bases, with 13 bases between the two germline ends. Germline V CDR1 and CDR2: SGHTA, FQGNSA.

The chain joins TRBV27 to TRBJ1-5; D may be TRBD1 (5 bases). The CDR3 extends over 13 amino acids. CDR1 MNHEY and CDR2 SMNVEV come from the germline V gene (reference sequence). V dropped 6 bases and J dropped 5 bases, with 11 bases sitting between them. The CDR3 region is CASRQGGDQPQHF. The CDR3 bases are TGTGCCAGCAGGCAGGGAGGGGATCAGCCCCAGCATTTT.

Remarks on this clonotype: This likely stems from a read error, as it lies one base from a far larger clone. The chain uses TRBV25-1 and TRBJ2-5; D unclear. V dropped 6 bases and J dropped 5 bases, with 7 bases sitting between them. This CDR3 is 11 amino acids long. Germline values: CDR1 MGHDK, CDR2 SYGVNS. CDR3 region: CASSRVETQYF. CDR3 sequence (DNA): TGTGCCAGCAGCCGGGTGGAGACCCAGTACTTC.

This chain joins TRBV30 and TRBJ1-2, with 9 bases fitting TRBD1. J gave up 6 bases and V 6 bases, and 11 bases lay outside the gene matches. The CDR3 has 14 amino acids. Germline CDR1 GTSNPN, CDR2 SVGIG (reference sequence). CDR3: CACSHRGQWNGYTF. The CDR3 DNA reads as TGTGCCTGCAGCCACAGGGGGCAGTGGAATGGCTACACCTTC. The variable domain in full, with the rest retrieved from reference TRBV30 and TRBJ1-2, is SQTIHQWPATLVQPVGSPLSLECTVEGTSNPNLYWYRQAAGRGLQLLFYSVGIGQISSEVPQNLSASRPQDRQFILSSKKLLLSDSGFYLCACSHRGQWNGYTFGSGTRLTVV.

This clonotype was found many times. The CDR3 nucleotides read TGCGCCAGCAGCCGAGCTAGCGGGTCCTCCTACGAGCAGTACTTC. As protein: CASSRASGSSYEQYF. J is TRBJ2-7 and V is TRBV5-1; 8 bases agree with TRBD2. The CDR3 spans 15 residues. Germline loops: CDR1 SGHRS, CDR2 YFSETQ. V lost 4 bases and J lost 0; bases outside the gene matches: 6.

This clonotype was counted at least ten times. The gene calls are TRBV20-1 and TRBJ2-7; the D is unclear. Germline V gene sequence: CDR1 DFQATT, CDR2 SNEGSKA (reference sequence). The CDR3 is 13 amino acids. The V and J ends lost 6 bases and 3 bases respectively, with 15 bases between them. CDR3 sequence (DNA): TGCAGTGCATCGACTCTAGTGAACTACGAGCAGTACTTC. This translates into CSASTLVNYEQYF.

This chain uses TRBV7-9 with TRBJ1-2; D is undetermined. Per germline, CDR1 SEHNR and CDR2 FQNEAQ (reference sequence). V gave up 5 bases and J gave up 5 bases, with 18 bases separating them. The CDR3 covers 15 residues. The CDR3 reads CASSVFSGSSYGYTF. In nucleotides, the CDR3 is TGTGCCAGCAGCGTATTCTCGGGCAGCTCTTATGGCTACACCTTC.

The V gene is TRBV5-5, the J gene TRBJ1-1; no definite D call. Germline CDR1 reads SGHKS; CDR2 reads YYEKEE (reference sequence). Trimming removed 2 bases from V and 6 bases from J, with 11 bases in between. This CDR3 spans 13 amino acids. CDR3 sequence (DNA): TGTGCCAGCAGCTTAGCCCCAGACGCTGAAGCTTTCTTT. Protein product: CASSLAPDAEAFF.

This clonotype was seen at least ten times. This chain joins TRBV4-3 and TRBJ2-5; no firm D call. The CDR3 covers 15 residues. Trimming took off 4 bases at V and 6 bases at J, with 18 bases between the two ends. Germline V gene data show CDR1 as LGHNA and CDR2 as YSLEER. DNA for the CDR3: TGCGCCAGCAGCCCACAGATCGGGTTCCCCCAGACCCAGTACTTC. This encodes CASSPQIGFPQTQYF.

On this clonotype: A read error may be the cause here, since a much bigger clone is one base away. The CDR3 loop reads CASSSRQENEQYF. The CDR3 DNA follows: TGTGCCAGCAGCTCTAGGCAGGAGAACGAGCAGTACTTC. The chain couples TRBV7-2 to TRBJ2-7, with D hard to call. The CDR3 contains 13 residues. CDR1 is SGHTA and CDR2 is FQGNSA in the germline V gene. V lost 4 bases and J lost 5, with 12 bases in between.

V gene TRBV19 combines with J gene TRBJ2-1, with 12 bases lining up with TRBD2. This CDR3 is built from 16 residues. Trimming took 4 bases from V and 10 from J; bases not matched to a gene: 11. Germline V gene sequence: CDR1 LNHDA, CDR2 SQIVND (reference sequence). As DNA, the CDR3 is TGTGCCAGTAGTAGGCGGACTAGCGGGAACCTGGGGGAGCAGTTCTTC. The encoded protein is CASSRRTSGNLGEQFF.

In this sample, this clonotype turned up many times. The chain has TRBV2 and TRBJ2-5; TRBD2 agrees at 13 bases. V lost 4 bases and J lost 5; bases outside the gene matches: 4. This CDR3 comprises 15 residues. From germline, CDR1 is SNHLY and CDR2 FYNNEI. This chain's CDR3 is CASSGLAGGRETQYF. In DNA, the CDR3 is TGTGCCAGCAGTGGACTAGCGGGAGGTCGGGAGACCCAGTACTTC.

The chain is built from TRBV6-2 or TRBV6-3 and TRBJ1-1; 11 bases are shared with TRBD1. CDR1 and CDR2 (germline): MNHEY, SVGEGT. Losses at the gene ends were 1 base for V and 4 bases for J; bases not matched to a gene: 2. The CDR3 consists of 15 residues. CDR3 amino acids: CASSYFGTGGTEAFF. CDR3 bases: TGTGCCAGCAGTTACTTCGGGACAGGGGGCACTGAAGCTTTCTTT.

The chain links TRBV7-8 to TRBJ2-1; 10 positions agree with TRBD1. V dropped 5 bases and J dropped 3; count of bases not matched to a gene: 4. CDR1 SGHVS and CDR2 FQNEAQ come from the germline V gene. The CDR3 is 15 amino acids. The CDR3 nucleotides are TGTGCCAGCAGCCCTGACAGGGGGCTCTACAATGAGCAGTTCTTC. As protein: CASSPDRGLYNEQFF. Based on the CDR3 plus reference TRBV7-8 and TRBJ2-1, the full variable domain is GAGVSQSPRYKVAKRGQDVALRCDPISGHVSLFWYQQALGQGPEFLTYFQNEAQLDKSGLPSDRFFAERPEGSVSTLKIQRTQQEDSAVYLCASSPDRGLYNEQFFGPGTRLTVL.

This clonotype was seen repeatedly, ten times or more. CDR3 amino acids: CASSKVQTGYRPFPAFF. The CDR3, as DNA: TGTGCCAGCAGTAAAGTACAGACAGGCTACCGGCCTTTCCCAGCTTTCTTT. The V gene is TRBV6-1, the J gene TRBJ1-1, with D maybe TRBD1 (6 bases). The CDR3 loop spans 17 amino acids. CDR1 and CDR2 from the germline V gene are MNHNS and SASEGT. The V gene lost 5 bases and the J gene lost 10 bases, with 29 bases spanning the gap.

This clonotype was seen a handful of times. The chain links TRBV4-1 to TRBJ2-7; D gene ambiguous. The CDR3 length is 16 residues. CDR1 and CDR2 from the germline V gene are MGHRA and YSYEKL. V lost 3 bases and J 2 bases, leaving 17 bases between the germline ends. In nucleotides, the CDR3 is TGCGCCAGCAGCCAGAGGCAGTTTCCGGCGACCTACGAGCAGTACTTC. It yields the protein CASSQRQFPATYEQYF.

J is TRBJ2-7 and V is TRBV27, with D perhaps TRBD1 (7 bases). Germline CDR1 is MNHEY and CDR2 is SMNVEV (reference sequence). The CDR3 is 14 residues long. V was trimmed by 4 bases and J by 4 bases, leaving 14 bases between them. CDR3 residues: CASSWAGQPYEQYF. CDR3 nucleotides: TGTGCCAGCAGTTGGGCGGGACAGCCATACGAGCAGTACTTC.

The chain uses TRBV28 and TRBJ2-7; D is unresolved. The CDR3 is made up of 10 amino acids. CDR1 and CDR2 (germline): MDHEN, SYDVKM. Trimming took off 7 bases at V and 4 bases at J, with 5 bases between the two ends. For the CDR3, the DNA is TGTGCCAGCATGGGATACGAGCAGTACTTC. It yields the protein CASMGYEQYF. The full variable domain, in which reference TRBV28 and TRBJ2-7 provide the parts outside the CDR3, is DVKVTQSSRYLVKRTGEKVFLECVQDMDHENMFWYRQDPGLGLRLIYFSYDVKMKEKGDIPEGYSVSREKKERFSLILESASTNQTSMYLCASMGYEQYFGPGTRLTVT.

This clonotype showed up many times. This chain links TRBV28 with TRBJ2-3; D is undetermined. Germline CDR1 and CDR2: MDHEN and SYDVKM. V lost 5 bases, J lost 4 bases, and 13 bases lay in between. This CDR3 spans 14 amino acids. This CDR3 reads CASSLRIAPDTQYF. The CDR3 DNA reads TGTGCCAGCAGTCTGCGGATAGCCCCAGATACGCAGTATTTT. Looking up the rest from reference TRBV28 and TRBJ2-3 gives the full variable domain: DVKVTQSSRYLVKRTGEKVFLECVQDMDHENMFWYRQDPGLGLRLIYFSYDVKMKEKGDIPEGYSVSREKKERFSLILESASTNQTSMYLCASSLRIAPDTQYFGPGTRLTVL.

This clonotype was counted many times. V usage is TRBV28 and J usage is TRBJ1-2, with TRBD1 as a possible D gene (6 bases). This CDR3 comprises 16 residues. Per the germline V gene, CDR1 is MDHEN and CDR2 is SYDVKM. V was shortened by 9 bases and J by 1 base, with 21 bases between the two germline ends. This CDR3 is CASKRGGQPFNYGYTF. In DNA, the CDR3 is TGTGCCAGTAAAAGGGGGGGCCAACCCTTTAACTATGGCTACACCTTC.

The sample holds many counts of this clonotype. The chain employs TRBV28 and TRBJ2-7, with TRBD2 matching 11 bases. This CDR3 is 18 amino acids long. The germline V gene encodes CDR1 MDHEN and CDR2 SYDVKM. Losses at the gene ends were 6 bases for V and 1 base for J; bases not matched to a gene: 14. Here the CDR3 DNA reads TGTGCCAGCAGAGGCACTAGCGGGAGTGGCGGGAGGTCCTACGAGCAGTACTTC. Residues: CASRGTSGSGGRSYEQYF.

The chain links TRBV9 to TRBJ1-5; tentative D call: TRBD1 (6 bases). The CDR3 covers 15 residues. Trimming removed 0 bases from V and 3 bases from J, with 10 bases in between. From germline, CDR1 is SGDLS and CDR2 YYNGEE. The DNA for the CDR3 is TGTGCCAGCAGCGTAGAGGGACAACTCAATCAGCCCCAGCATTTT. Protein product: CASSVEGQLNQPQHF. Drawing the rest from reference TRBV9 and TRBJ1-5, the complete variable domain is DSGVTQTPKHLITATGQRVTLRCSPRSGDLSVYWYQQSLDQGLQFLIQYYNGEERAKGNILERFSAQQFPDLHSELNLSSLELGDSALYFCASSVEGQLNQPQHFGDGTRLSIL.

This clonotype has ten or more counts. The rearrangement links TRBV11-3 to TRBJ2-3, with D hard to call. Trimming removed 5 bases from V and 2 bases from J, with 20 bases in between. CDR1 and CDR2 (germline): SGHNT, YENEEA. The CDR3 runs to 17 residues. The CDR3: CASSAQLGSAPTDTQYF. In DNA, the CDR3 is TGTGCCAGCAGCGCACAATTGGGCTCCGCTCCCACAGATACGCAGTATTTT.